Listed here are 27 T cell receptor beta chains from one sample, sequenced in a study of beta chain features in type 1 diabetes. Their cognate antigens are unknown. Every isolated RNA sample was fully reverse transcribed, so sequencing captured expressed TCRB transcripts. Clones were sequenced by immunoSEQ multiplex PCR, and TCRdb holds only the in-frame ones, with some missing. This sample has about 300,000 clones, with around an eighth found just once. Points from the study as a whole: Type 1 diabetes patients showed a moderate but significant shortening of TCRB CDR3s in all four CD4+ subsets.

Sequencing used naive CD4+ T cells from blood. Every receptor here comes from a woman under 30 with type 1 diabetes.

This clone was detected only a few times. The CDR3, as DNA: TGTGCCAGCAAGGACATCCCCACAGATACGCAGTATTTT. Protein sequence: CASKDIPTDTQYF. The V gene is TRBV2, the J gene TRBJ2-3; the D gene is possibly TRBD1 (5 bases). Between the trimmed V and J ends, which lost 7 bases and 2 bases, there was a span of 10 bases. Germline values: CDR1 SNHLY, CDR2 FYNNEI. The CDR3 sequence is 13 residues long.

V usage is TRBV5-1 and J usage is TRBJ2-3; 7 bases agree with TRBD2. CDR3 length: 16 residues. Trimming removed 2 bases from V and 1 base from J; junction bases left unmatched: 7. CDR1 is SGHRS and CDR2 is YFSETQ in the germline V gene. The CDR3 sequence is CASSFTERGGTDTQYF. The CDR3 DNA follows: TGCGCCAGCAGCTTCACGGAGCGGGGAGGCACAGATACGCAGTATTTT.

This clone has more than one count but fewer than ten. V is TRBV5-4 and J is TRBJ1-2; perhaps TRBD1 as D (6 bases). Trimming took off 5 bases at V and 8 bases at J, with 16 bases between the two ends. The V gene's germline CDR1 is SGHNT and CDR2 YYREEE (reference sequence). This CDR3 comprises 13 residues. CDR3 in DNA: TGTGCCAGCAGGGTTTCTAGGGGGGGAGGCTACACCTTC. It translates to CASRVSRGGGYTF.

In DNA, the CDR3 is TGTGCCAGCAAAAACAGGGACACTGAAGCTTTCTTT. It is translated as CASKNRDTEAFF. The chain is built from TRBV2 and TRBJ1-1; TRBD1 is a possible D gene (6 bases). CDR3 length: 12 amino acids. The V end lost 7 bases, the J end lost 3 bases, and 9 bases lay between the germline ends. Germline lookup yields CDR1 SNHLY and CDR2 FYNNEI.

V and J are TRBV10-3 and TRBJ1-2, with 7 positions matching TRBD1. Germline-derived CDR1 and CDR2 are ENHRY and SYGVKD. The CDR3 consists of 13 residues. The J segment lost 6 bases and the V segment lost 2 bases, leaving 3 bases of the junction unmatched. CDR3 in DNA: TGTGCCATCAGTGAGGACAGGGACGATGGCTACACCTTC. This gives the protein CAISEDRDDGYTF.

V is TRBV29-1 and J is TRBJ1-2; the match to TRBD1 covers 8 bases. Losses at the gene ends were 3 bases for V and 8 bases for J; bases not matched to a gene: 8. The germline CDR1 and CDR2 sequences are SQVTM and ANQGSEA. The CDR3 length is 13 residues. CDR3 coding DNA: TGCAGCGTTGAGGGCAGGGGGCGCGAGGGCTACACCTTC. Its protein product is CSVEGRGREGYTF.

The CDR3 spells CASSYTRQGGYEQYF. CDR3 coding DNA: TGTGCCAGCAGTTACACCCGACAGGGGGGATACGAGCAGTACTTC. The J gene is TRBJ2-7, the V gene TRBV6-5; TRBD1 aligns across 9 bases. This CDR3 is built from 15 residues. The V gene's germline CDR1 is MNHEY and CDR2 SVGAGI. The J segment lost 4 bases and the V segment lost 2 bases, leaving 6 bases of the junction unmatched.

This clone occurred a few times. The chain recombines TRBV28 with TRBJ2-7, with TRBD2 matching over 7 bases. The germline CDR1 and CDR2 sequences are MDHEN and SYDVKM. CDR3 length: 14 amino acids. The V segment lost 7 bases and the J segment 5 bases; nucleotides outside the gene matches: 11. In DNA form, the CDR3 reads TGTGCCAGCACCCCCCGCGGGAGAGCCAACGAGCAGTACTTC. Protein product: CASTPRGRANEQYF.

As DNA, the CDR3 is TGCGCCAGCAGCCAAAGGCCCGAGGGAGAGCAGTTCTTC. It is translated as CASSQRPEGEQFF. The V gene is TRBV4-1, the J gene TRBJ2-1; a weak D match, TRBD2 (5 bases). The CDR3 contains 13 residues. V was trimmed by 2 bases and J by 10 bases, leaving 12 bases between them. CDR1 is MGHRA, CDR2 YSYEKL, per germline.

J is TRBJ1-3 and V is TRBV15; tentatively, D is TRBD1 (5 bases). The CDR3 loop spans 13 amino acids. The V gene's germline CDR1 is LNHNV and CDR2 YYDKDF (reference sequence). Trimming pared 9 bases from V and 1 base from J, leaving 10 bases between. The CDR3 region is CATGQSSGNTIYF. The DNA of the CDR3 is TGTGCCACAGGACAATCATCTGGAAACACCATATATTTT. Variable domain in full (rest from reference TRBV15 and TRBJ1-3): DAMVIQNPRYQVTQFGKPVTLSCSQTLNHNVMYWYQQKSSQAPKLLFHYYDKDFNNEADTPDNFQSRRPNTSFCFLDIRSPGLGDTAMYLCATGQSSGNTIYFGEGSWLTVV.

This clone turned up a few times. Here the CDR3 reads CASSEGRYQETQYF. The CDR3, as DNA: TGTGCCAGCAGTGAGGGCCGGTACCAAGAGACCCAGTACTTC. This chain links TRBV9 with TRBJ2-5; possible D gene TRBD2, 5 bases. The CDR3 runs 14 residues. Germline V gives CDR1 SGDLS, CDR2 YYNGEE. Trimming took 5 bases from V and 0 from J, leaving 11 bases between them.

CDR3 DNA sequence: TGCGCCAGCAGCTTGAGGGGTCTACTACAGGGGAACTATGGCTACACCTTC. It specifies CASSLRGLLQGNYGYTF. V usage is TRBV5-1 and J usage is TRBJ1-2, with TRBD1 matching over 7 bases. Germline V gives CDR1 SGHRS, CDR2 YFSETQ. The CDR3 sequence is 17 residues long. V trimming: 1 base; J trimming: 2 bases; junction bases outside the gene matches: 11.

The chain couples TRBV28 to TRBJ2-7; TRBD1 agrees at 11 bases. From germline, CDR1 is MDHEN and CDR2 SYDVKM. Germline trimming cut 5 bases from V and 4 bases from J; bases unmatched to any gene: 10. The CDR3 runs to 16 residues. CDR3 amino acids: CASSLQPGQGGYEQYF. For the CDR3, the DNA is TGTGCCAGCAGTCTCCAACCGGGACAGGGGGGATACGAGCAGTACTTC.

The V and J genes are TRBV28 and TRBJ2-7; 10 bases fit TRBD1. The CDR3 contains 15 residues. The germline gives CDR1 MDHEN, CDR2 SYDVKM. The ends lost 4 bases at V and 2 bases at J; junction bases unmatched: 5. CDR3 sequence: CASSSGTGVAYEQYF. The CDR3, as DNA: TGTGCCAGCAGTTCGGGGACAGGGGTGGCCTACGAGCAGTACTTC.

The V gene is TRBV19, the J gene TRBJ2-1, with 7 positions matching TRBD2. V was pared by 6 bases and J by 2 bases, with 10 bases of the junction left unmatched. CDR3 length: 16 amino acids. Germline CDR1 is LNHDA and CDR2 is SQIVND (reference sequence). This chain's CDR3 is CASSPTSRYAYNEQFF. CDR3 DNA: TGTGCCAGTAGCCCGACTAGCCGATACGCCTACAATGAGCAGTTCTTC.

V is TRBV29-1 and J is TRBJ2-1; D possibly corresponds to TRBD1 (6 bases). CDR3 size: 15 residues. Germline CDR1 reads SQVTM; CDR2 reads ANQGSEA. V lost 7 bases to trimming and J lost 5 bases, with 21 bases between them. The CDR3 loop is CSGRRFRDTDNEQFF. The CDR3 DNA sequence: TGCAGCGGTCGCCGGTTCCGGGACACTGACAATGAGCAGTTCTTC.

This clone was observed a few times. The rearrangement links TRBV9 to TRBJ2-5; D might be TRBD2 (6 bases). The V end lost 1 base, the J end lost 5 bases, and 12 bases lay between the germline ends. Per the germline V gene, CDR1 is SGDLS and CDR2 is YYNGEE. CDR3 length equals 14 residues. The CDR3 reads CASSVREMSETQYF. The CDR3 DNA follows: TGTGCCAGCAGCGTACGGGAGATGAGTGAGACCCAGTACTTC.

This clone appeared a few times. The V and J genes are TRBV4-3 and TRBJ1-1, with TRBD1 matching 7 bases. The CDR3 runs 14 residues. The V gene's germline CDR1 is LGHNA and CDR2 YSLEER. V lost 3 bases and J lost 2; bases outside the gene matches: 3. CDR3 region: CASSQDRLNTEAFF. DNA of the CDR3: TGCGCCAGCAGCCAGGACAGGCTAAACACTGAAGCTTTCTTT.

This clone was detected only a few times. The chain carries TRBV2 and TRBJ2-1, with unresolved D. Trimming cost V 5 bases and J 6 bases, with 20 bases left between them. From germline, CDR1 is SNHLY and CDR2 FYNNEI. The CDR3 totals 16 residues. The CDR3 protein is CASSSQLASSGNEQFF. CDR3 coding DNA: TGTGCCAGCAGTTCCCAACTGGCCTCATCGGGCAATGAGCAGTTCTTC.

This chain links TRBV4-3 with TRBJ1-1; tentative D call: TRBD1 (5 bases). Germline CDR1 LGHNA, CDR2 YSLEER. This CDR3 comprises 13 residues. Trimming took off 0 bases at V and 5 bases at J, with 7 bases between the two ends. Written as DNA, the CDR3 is TGCGCCAGCAGCCAAGATGCAGGGACTGAAGCTTTCTTT. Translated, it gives CASSQDAGTEAFF.

CDR3 nucleotides: TGCGCCAGCAGCCCTGTGGGTAGCGGGAGTGGAGATACGCAGTATTTT. This encodes CASSPVGSGSGDTQYF. The chain has TRBV5-1 and TRBJ2-3; 9 bases align to TRBD2. The CDR3 has 16 amino acids. The V gene's germline CDR1 is SGHRS and CDR2 YFSETQ. V was clipped by 4 bases and J by 5 bases; unmatched bases: 11.

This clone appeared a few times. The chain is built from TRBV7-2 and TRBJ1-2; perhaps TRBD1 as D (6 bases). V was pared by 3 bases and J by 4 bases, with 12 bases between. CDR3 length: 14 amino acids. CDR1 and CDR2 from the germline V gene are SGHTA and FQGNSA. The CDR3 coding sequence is TGTGCCAGCAGCTTTTGGACAGCCATCTATGGCTACACCTTC. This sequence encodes CASSFWTAIYGYTF.

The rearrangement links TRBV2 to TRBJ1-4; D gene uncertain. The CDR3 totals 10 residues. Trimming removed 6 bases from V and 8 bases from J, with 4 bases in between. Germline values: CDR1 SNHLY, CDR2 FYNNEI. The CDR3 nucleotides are TGTGCCAGCAGGAGGGAAAAACTGTTTTTT. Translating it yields CASRREKLFF.

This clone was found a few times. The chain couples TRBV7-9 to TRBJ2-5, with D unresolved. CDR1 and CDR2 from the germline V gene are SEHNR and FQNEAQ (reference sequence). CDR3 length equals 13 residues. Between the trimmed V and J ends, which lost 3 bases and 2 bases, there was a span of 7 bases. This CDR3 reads CASSFWSQETQYF. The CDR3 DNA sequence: TGTGCCAGCAGCTTTTGGAGTCAAGAGACCCAGTACTTC.

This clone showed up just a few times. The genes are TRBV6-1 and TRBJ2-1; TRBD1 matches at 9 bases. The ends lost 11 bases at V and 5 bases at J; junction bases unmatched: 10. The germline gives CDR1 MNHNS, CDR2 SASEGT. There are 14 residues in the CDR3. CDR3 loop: CAHKGQGINNEQFF. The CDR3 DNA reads TGTGCCCACAAGGGACAGGGAATAAACAATGAGCAGTTCTTC.

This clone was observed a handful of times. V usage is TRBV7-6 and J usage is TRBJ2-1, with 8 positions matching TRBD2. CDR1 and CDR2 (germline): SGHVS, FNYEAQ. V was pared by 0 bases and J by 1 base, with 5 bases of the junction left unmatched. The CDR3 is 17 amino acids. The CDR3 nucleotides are TGTGCCAGCAGCTTAGCGCCGGGGGGGGCGTCCTACAATGAGCAGTTCTTC. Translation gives CASSLAPGGASYNEQFF.

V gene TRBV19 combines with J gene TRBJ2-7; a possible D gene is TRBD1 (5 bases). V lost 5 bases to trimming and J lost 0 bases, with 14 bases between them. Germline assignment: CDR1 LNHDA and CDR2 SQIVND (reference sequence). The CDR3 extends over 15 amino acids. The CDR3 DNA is TGTGCCAGTAGTCTCCAGGGTGAAGTCTCCTACGAGCAGTACTTC. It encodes CASSLQGEVSYEQYF.